This TCR beta chain emerged from a study of Ad26.COV2.S vaccination and SARS-CoV-2 variants (dated by TCRdb to the early 2020s). Notes on the research overall: Donors in the vaccine arm were drawn from COV1001, a multicentre, randomized, double-blind, placebo-controlled phase I-IIa trial testing Ad26.COV2.S in healthy adults. Dosing of Ad26.COV2.S was intramuscular, at either 5x10^10 or 1x10^11 viral particles, delivered as one shot or as two shots spaced 56 days apart. TCRbeta repertoire sequencing was used to assess the specificity and breadth of SARS-CoV-2-reactive T cell receptors after Ad26.COV2.S vaccination. A total of around 32 samples were included in the TCR-sequenced set, comprising about 20 Ad26.COV2.S vaccine recipients, 5 placebo recipients and 8 SARS-CoV-2 convalescent individuals. Trial participants were randomized into five groups of five: low-dose or high-dose Ad26.COV2.S given once or twice, or placebo on both occasions. Investigators remained blinded to trial group allocation during experiments and outcome assessment. Study-wide conclusions, independent of this receptor: According to the authors, total T cell responses may have been underestimated by the TCR breadth and depth analyses. Spike-specific TCR breadth was higher in Ad26.COV2.S recipients than in placebo recipients (P = 0.0014). Non-spike TCR breadth was comparable between vaccine and placebo recipients, consistent with the vaccine containing only spike. Substantial breadth of spike-specific CD8+ and CD4+ T cell responses was reported after vaccination. The study was not powered for comparison of responses between vaccine doses or regimens.

The cysteine opens and the phenylalanine closes a CDR3 of 15 amino acids. Only the CDR3 DNA stays, 45 bases, in frame from base 1. V and J lose 5 bases and 8 bases, and a span of 18 bases separates them. CDR1 and CDR2 are drawn from the germline V gene: SGHTA, FQGNSA. On this clone itself: Its cognate antigen has yet to be identified. Base qualities were left out, and no much larger clone turns up one base away.

The sample's treatment or condition, from its label and the paper: some 19 received Ad26.COV2.S at low or high dose, single or two shots; five or six received placebo; per-sample allocation not given. Repertoires of vaccine and placebo recipients were sequenced from samples taken on day 63 after the first injection. Between 29 July and 7 August 2020, Cohort 1b enrolled 25 adults aged 18-55 years at one site in Boston, USA. Ad26.COV2.S was a replication-incompetent adenovirus type 26 vector expressing a prefusion-stabilized SARS-CoV-2 spike protein from the original Wuhan strain. The immunoSEQ Assay was the method used to sequence TCRbeta CDR3 regions. After extraction, genomic DNA underwent amplification by bias-controlled multiplex PCR, followed by high-throughput sequencing. The study's own analysis went as follows. Collapsing and filtering of sequences were performed to quantify the absolute abundance of each unique TCRbeta CDR3 region. T cell fraction was estimated by normalizing TCRbeta template counts to usable DNA, with usable DNA measured through amplification of reference genes found in all nucleated cells. Repertoire TCRs were annotated as SARS-CoV-2-specific when V gene, CDR3 amino acid sequence and J gene were exactly matched to a known reactive TCR set. The reference SARS-CoV-2 TCR set came from MIRA and was filtered for enrichment in COVID-19-positive ImmuneCODE repertoires, removing public or cross-reactive TCRs. Using the MIRA antigens, annotated TCRs were further analysed by specific ORF or by position within an ORF. Depth was the summed frequency of annotated unique rearrangements, while breadth was defined as annotated unique rearrangements over total unique productive rearrangements. TCR breadth was compared between groups using two-sided Wilcoxon rank-sum tests. TCRdb took over this immuneACCESS table, retaining in-frame rearrangements with V and J assigned. Such tables are incomplete; in checked studies, under half of the missing clones stem from an unresolved V gene, and the remainder is unexplained. That table supplies the V and J calls and clone size; D and trimming were determined from the DNA. This sample has approximately 350,000 clones in its table, and roughly 87% of those were observed once. About 3.4% of the sample belongs to the ten largest clones.

The chain couples TRBV7-2 to TRBJ1-4; a tentative D call is TRBD1 (5 bases match). This TCR derives from a person aged 18 to 59 who received the Ad26.COV2.S COVID-19 vaccine or a placebo. Sequencing was performed on peripheral blood, taken in a trial of Ad26.COV2.S vaccine versus placebo. The CDR3 protein: CASSPRVVKVEKLFF. The nucleotide sequence is given as TGTGCCAGCAGCCCCAGGGTTGTAAAAGTGGAAAAACTGTTTTTT.